Presented here are 21 T cell receptor beta chains from one specimen sequenced in a study of T-cell reconstitution after alpha-beta-depleted transplantation in children. Library preparation (for TCRbeta) was performed with unique molecular identifiers. TCRdb reanalysed the PCR reads using MiXCR and keeps one entry per CDR3 protein. In the table there are hundreds of thousands of distinct CDR3 sequences, 10% to 15% of which are singletons. The sample consisted of PBMCs, mostly from graft donor cells, taken 360 days after TCRalphabeta/CD19-depleted stem cell transplant. Receptors were obtained from a male patient younger than 18 who had a stem cell transplant for acute myeloid leukemia, so the T cells may come from the graft donor.

There are a few counts of this clonotype. The chain links TRBV2 to TRBJ2-1; the match to TRBD2 covers 7 bases. Germline CDR1 and CDR2: SNHLY and FYNNEI. V dropped 5 bases and J dropped 7; count of bases not matched to a gene: 14. CDR3 size: 16 residues. The CDR3 region is CASSLLTSQRGNEQFF. In nucleotides, the CDR3 is TGTGCCAGCAGTTTATTGACTAGCCAAAGGGGTAATGAGCAGTTCTTC.

A few counts support this clonotype. This rearrangement joins TRBV9 to TRBJ2-3; D unclear. V was pared by 0 bases and J by 0 bases, with 8 bases between. Germline V gene lookup returns CDR1 SGDLS and CDR2 YYNGEE. This CDR3 contains 15 residues. CDR3 residues: CASSVAVGSTDTQYF. The DNA for the CDR3 is TGTGCCAGCAGCGTAGCCGTAGGGAGCACAGATACGCAGTATTTT.

The chain recombines TRBV20-1 with TRBJ2-1, with 9 bases lining up with TRBD1. Germline V gene lookup returns CDR1 DFQATT and CDR2 SNEGSKA (reference sequence). V dropped 3 bases and J dropped 6; count of bases not matched to a gene: 6. CDR3 length: 14 amino acids. CDR3 nucleotides: TGCAGTGCTAGTAAGGGACAGGGAATCAATGAGCAGTTCTTC. It specifies CSASKGQGINEQFF.

The chain uses TRBV5-1 and TRBJ1-1; no clear D gene. The CDR3 is made up of 14 amino acids. Germline V lookup: CDR1 SGHRS, CDR2 YFSETQ. Between the trimmed V and J ends, which lost 5 bases and 0 bases, there was a span of 11 bases. This CDR3 is CASRTLQMNTEAFF. For the CDR3, the DNA is TGCGCCAGCAGGACCCTTCAAATGAACACTGAAGCTTTCTTT.

This clonotype has ten or more counts. The chain joins TRBV9 to TRBJ2-1, with 10 nucleotides matching TRBD2. Germline CDR1 is SGDLS and CDR2 is YYNGEE. V shed 3 bases, J shed 3 bases, and the junction held 9 bases outside the gene matches. This CDR3 is 17 amino acids long. CDR3: CASSASGRAGRYNEQFF. The CDR3 DNA reads as TGTGCCAGCAGCGCCAGCGGGAGGGCCGGTCGCTACAATGAGCAGTTCTTC. The full variable domain, in which reference TRBV9 and TRBJ2-1 provide the parts outside the CDR3, is DSGVTQTPKHLITATGQRVTLRCSPRSGDLSVYWYQQSLDQGLQFLIQYYNGEERAKGNILERFSAQQFPDLHSELNLSSLELGDSALYFCASSASGRAGRYNEQFFGPGTRLTVL.

Only a few counts were recorded for this clonotype. The chain uses TRBV28 and TRBJ2-7, with 8 bases lining up with TRBD2. CDR1 and CDR2 (germline): MDHEN, SYDVKM. The CDR3 spans 17 residues. The V and J ends lost 3 bases and 4 bases, in that order; junction bases with no gene match: 14. CDR3 nucleotides: TGTGCCAGCAGTTTCGGGTCTGGGGGACTAGTGAGTTACGAGCAGTACTTC. Its protein product is CASSFGSGGLVSYEQYF.

This clonotype was seen ten or more times. The chain is built from TRBV6-5 and TRBJ2-3, with D perhaps TRBD1 (5 bases). The germline V gene has CDR1 MNHEY and CDR2 SVGAGI. CDR3 length equals 14 residues. Trimming pared 2 bases from V and 6 bases from J, leaving 12 bases between. In DNA, the CDR3 is TGTGCCAGCAGTTACGTCACAGGCAGGGATACGCAGTATTTT. As protein: CASSYVTGRDTQYF.

The chain combines TRBV7-3 with TRBJ2-3, with 9 bases lining up with TRBD2. The CDR3 consists of 14 residues. With V trimmed by 3 bases and J by 5 bases, 3 bases remained unmatched. Germline loops: CDR1 SGHTA, CDR2 FQGTGA. CDR3 DNA: TGTGCCAGCAGCTTCCTAGCGGGAAAAGATACGCAGTATTTT. Translation: CASSFLAGKDTQYF.

This clonotype showed up many times. The chain recombines TRBV29-1 with TRBJ2-1; TRBD2 matches 10 bases. V dropped 1 base and J dropped 9; count of bases not matched to a gene: 6. The CDR3 has 14 residues. Germline V gives CDR1 SQVTM, CDR2 ANQGSEA. CDR3 sequence reads: CSVEAGLAVSEQFF. CDR3 nucleotides: TGCAGCGTTGAAGCTGGACTAGCGGTTAGTGAGCAGTTCTTC.

Worth noting for this clonotype: The CDR3 does not end in the conserved phenylalanine or tryptophan, so this is likely a read error. Because the CDR3's place on the DNA is in doubt, the DNA is left out and the CDR3 is given as listed by TCRdb. The chain links TRBV29-1 to TRBJ2-7; the table calls TRBD2, which could not be checked here. CDR1 and CDR2 (germline): SQVTM, ANQGSEA. The CDR3 comprises 12 residues, both ends counted. CDR3 protein: CSVVGGDTGPIL.

V is TRBV6-2 or TRBV6-3 and J is TRBJ2-1; 9 bases fit TRBD2. The CDR3 contains 15 residues. J gave up 6 bases and V 5 bases, and 8 bases lay outside the gene matches. Germline V gives CDR1 MNHEY, CDR2 SVGEGT. This CDR3 reads CASSVVAGEANEQFF. DNA of the CDR3: TGTGCCAGCAGTGTAGTAGCGGGAGAAGCCAATGAGCAGTTCTTC.

In its sample, this clonotype was seen many times. J is TRBJ1-1 and V is TRBV11-2, with 9 bases identical to TRBD1. Germline V lookup: CDR1 SGHAT, CDR2 FQNNGV. The CDR3 consists of 17 residues. The J segment lost 5 bases and the V segment lost 4 bases, leaving 14 bases of the junction unmatched. The CDR3 spells CASSSEETGTGSTEAFF. CDR3 nucleotide sequence: TGTGCCAGCAGCTCAGAAGAAACCGGGACAGGGAGTACTGAAGCTTTCTTT.

The chain recombines TRBV20-1 with TRBJ2-3, with D possibly TRBD2 on 5 matching bases. This CDR3 has 14 amino acids. Per germline, CDR1 DFQATT and CDR2 SNEGSKA (reference sequence). Deletions cut 6 bases from V and 0 bases from J, with 13 bases between. The CDR3 protein is CSAMSGISTDTQYF. CDR3 DNA: TGCAGTGCCATGAGCGGAATTAGCACAGATACGCAGTATTTT.

The count of this clonotype is one. The V call is TRBV6-5, the J call TRBJ2-7; 10 positions match TRBD2. V dropped 0 bases and J dropped 1; count of bases not matched to a gene: 3. The germline gives CDR1 MNHEY, CDR2 SVGAGI. The CDR3 spans 16 residues. The CDR3 is CASSYSLLAGSYEQYF. Here the CDR3 DNA reads TGTGCCAGCAGTTACTCGCTACTAGCGGGATCCTACGAGCAGTACTTC.

This chain links TRBV10-3 with TRBJ2-2; maybe TRBD1 (6 bases). This CDR3 spans 16 amino acids. Germline CDR1 ENHRY, CDR2 SYGVKD. V was shortened by 4 bases and J by 1 base, with 13 bases between the two germline ends. The CDR3 DNA sequence: TGTGCCATCAGTGCTGCCGGACAGATGAACACCGGGGAGCTGTTTTTT. Protein: CAISAAGQMNTGELFF.

This clonotype was seen repeatedly, ten times or more. The chain is built from TRBV18 and TRBJ2-1, with D uncertain. This CDR3 comprises 17 residues. V dropped 3 bases and J dropped 1 base, with 16 bases sitting between them. Per the germline V gene, CDR1 is KGHSH and CDR2 is LQKENI. CDR3 sequence (DNA): TGTGCCAGCTCACCCTCCCGCCCGCTTGGATCCTACAATGAGCAGTTCTTC. Its protein is CASSPSRPLGSYNEQFF.

Ten or more counts support this clonotype. The chain joins TRBV12-3 or TRBV12-4 to TRBJ2-4; 9 nucleotides match TRBD2. The CDR3 is 14 residues long. V was pared by 5 bases and J by 3 bases, with 2 bases of the junction left unmatched. The CDR3 nucleotides are TGTGCCAGCAGTACACTAGCGGGCAAAAACATTCAGTACTTC. It is translated as CASSTLAGKNIQYF.

V is TRBV7-6 and J is TRBJ2-7; D gene ambiguous. The CDR3 has 15 residues. V was clipped by 2 bases and J by 0 bases, with 11 bases between them. The V gene's germline CDR1 is SGHVS and CDR2 FNYEAQ. The CDR3 DNA follows: TGTGCCAGCAGCTTAAATCCCGGAAGCTCCTACGAGCAGTACTTC. Amino acids: CASSLNPGSSYEQYF.

The table lists this clonotype with a few counts. The J gene is TRBJ2-3, the V gene TRBV7-8, with 7 bases aligning to TRBD2. The CDR3 runs to 15 residues. CDR1 and CDR2 (germline): SGHVS, FQNEAQ. With 0 bases clipped from V and 5 bases from J, the junction kept 5 bases outside the gene matches. The CDR3 here is CASSLARLAVDTQYF. The CDR3 DNA reads as TGTGCCAGCAGCTTAGCCCGGCTAGCGGTAGATACGCAGTATTTT.

The chain combines TRBV7-2 with TRBJ1-1; weak D call: TRBD1 (5 bases). This CDR3 is built from 14 residues. Germline V lookup: CDR1 SGHTA, CDR2 FQGNSA. Trimming cost V 3 bases and J 9 bases, with 17 bases left between them. The CDR3 DNA is TGTGCCAGCAGCTTTGGCGGGACCCCGACAAAAGCTTTCTTT. It translates to CASSFGGTPTKAFF.

The V gene is TRBV28, the J gene TRBJ2-3; the match to TRBD1 covers 7 bases. The junction had 7 bases not matched to a gene; V was cut back by 2 bases and J by 2 bases. CDR3 length equals 16 residues. Germline V gives CDR1 MDHEN, CDR2 SYDVKM. The CDR3 DNA sequence: TGTGCCAGCAGTTTACAGGGGGTAGGAAACACAGATACGCAGTATTTT. It codes for CASSLQGVGNTDTQYF. Filled out from reference TRBV28 and TRBJ2-3, the complete variable domain reads DVKVTQSSRYLVKRTGEKVFLECVQDMDHENMFWYRQDPGLGLRLIYFSYDVKMKEKGDIPEGYSVSREKKERFSLILESASTNQTSMYLCASSLQGVGNTDTQYFGPGTRLTVL.